The source of this TCR beta chain is a study of T cell responses to AZD1222 COVID-19 vaccine. Whole-study findings and limits: Sampled repertoires all dated from after the peak T cell response. There were mostly white British donors and more females than males, and clonal diversity was possibly underestimated. Distributed over spike, vaccine-associated CD4 TCRs predominated at 160-218 and 743-854.

With 5 bases removed from V and 6 bases from J, the gap between germline ends came to 10 bases. Germline V gene sequence: CDR1 LNHDA, CDR2 SQIVND (reference sequence). This CDR3 is built from 12 residues. Repertoires were generated with immunoSEQ multiplex PCR, while TCRdb's copy carries only in-frame clones and drops some. Of over 90,000 clones detected, less than 90% appear once; the ten largest clones hold about a sixth. Regarding this clone: Its antigen remains unidentified.

The chain couples TRBV19 to TRBJ1-2; the D gene is possibly TRBD1 (5 bases). Material: peripheral blood, obtained on day 0 of AZD1222 vaccination. The sequence was collected from an adult in good health. The CDR3 DNA reads TGTGCCAGTAGTCTAGGGGTGAATGGCTACACCTTC. Translated: CASSLGVNGYTF. Drawing the rest from reference TRBV19 and TRBJ1-2, the complete variable domain is DGGITQSPKYLFRKEGQNVTLSCEQNLNHDAMYWYRQDPGQGLRLIYYSQIVNDFQKGDIAEGYSVSREKKESFPLTVTSAQKNPTAFYLCASSLGVNGYTFGSGTRLTVV.